The 26 T cell receptor beta chains in this list originate from one sample, sequenced in a study of cytomegalovirus exposure and HLA in healthy donors. PCR employed 60 Vbeta and 13 Jbeta primers. Profiled with immunoSEQ multiplex PCR; TCRdb holds only in-frame clones, not every one. This table holds around 200,000 clones, about 80% found once. The sequencing sample was made of PBMCs. The receptor source for this set is a woman aged 40 to 50 in good health and CMV-seronegative.

The chain is built from TRBV6-4 and TRBJ1-2, with TRBD1 matching over 11 bases. Germline trimming cut 6 bases from V and 2 bases from J; bases unmatched to any gene: 5. Germline CDR1 MRHNA, CDR2 SNTAGT. CDR3 length: 15 residues. For the CDR3, the DNA is TGTGCCAGCAGAGCGGGACAGGGGGGCAACTATGGCTACACCTTC. Protein: CASRAGQGGNYGYTF.

This rearrangement joins TRBV11-3 to TRBJ1-1; D unresolved. Germline CDR1 and CDR2: SGHNT and YENEEA. With 7 bases removed from V and 1 base from J, the gap between germline ends came to 13 bases. The CDR3 is 14 amino acids. The CDR3 DNA follows: TGTGCCAGCACCTGGAGAGAAGGGAACACTGAAGCTTTCTTT. It is translated as CASTWREGNTEAFF.

This clone has only a few counts. The chain is built from TRBV6-6 and TRBJ2-7; D unclear. This CDR3 has 13 residues. The V gene lost 6 bases and the J gene lost 0 bases, with 9 bases spanning the gap. Germline V gene lookup returns CDR1 MNHNY and CDR2 SVGAGI (reference sequence). The CDR3 DNA reads as TGTGCCAGCAGGTACACAAACTCCTACGAGCAGTACTTC. Translation gives CASRYTNSYEQYF.

This clone turned up a few times. The gene calls are TRBV5-5 and TRBJ1-1, with D unresolved. The CDR3 contains 14 residues. In germline, CDR1 is SGHKS, CDR2 YYEKEE (reference sequence). The V and J ends lost 4 bases and 8 bases respectively, with 18 bases between them. In DNA form, the CDR3 reads TGTGCCAGCAGCCGGACTCAAAATAGGGAAGAAGCTTTCTTT. This codes for CASSRTQNREEAFF.

The J gene is TRBJ1-1, the V gene TRBV5-1; possibly TRBD1 for D (5 bases). Trimming took off 0 bases at V and 1 base at J, with 13 bases between the two ends. The CDR3 is 16 residues long. In germline, CDR1 is SGHRS, CDR2 YFSETQ. CDR3 DNA: TGCGCCAGCAGCTTGGGTTTAGGGGCCGGGAACACTGAAGCTTTCTTT. Translated, it gives CASSLGLGAGNTEAFF.

The chain joins TRBV18 to TRBJ1-1; D gene ambiguous. Germline lookup yields CDR1 KGHSH and CDR2 LQKENI. V lost 4 bases, J lost 1 base, and 10 bases lay in between. This CDR3 region has 14 residues. In DNA form, the CDR3 reads TGTGCCAGCTCACGTTTAACAGAGAACACTGAAGCTTTCTTT. Protein product: CASSRLTENTEAFF.

V is TRBV5-1 and J is TRBJ2-1; D is ambiguous. The CDR3 length is 15 residues. Germline CDR1 reads SGHRS; CDR2 reads YFSETQ. Trimming took 4 bases from V and 0 from J, leaving 11 bases between them. The CDR3 DNA reads as TGCGCCAGCAGCATAGTCCGTTCCTCCTACAATGAGCAGTTCTTC. It is translated as CASSIVRSSYNEQFF.

The chain is built from TRBV7-3 and TRBJ1-1; D remains unclear. V lost 1 base, J lost 1 base, and 7 bases lay in between. The CDR3 extends over 14 amino acids. Germline CDR1 SGHTA, CDR2 FQGTGA. CDR3 in DNA: TGTGCCAGCAGCTTAAGCGGCCGGAACACTGAAGCTTTCTTT. This translates into CASSLSGRNTEAFF. Full variable domain (outside the CDR3, taken from reference TRBV7-3 and TRBJ1-1): GAGVSQTPSNKVTEKGKYVELRCDPISGHTALYWYRQSLGQGPEFLIYFQGTGAADDSGLPNDRFFAVRPEGSVSTLKIQRTERGDSAVYLCASSLSGRNTEAFFGQGTRLTVV.

In its sample, this clone was seen once. V usage is TRBV11-2 and J usage is TRBJ1-2; the D gene is possibly TRBD1 (6 bases). The germline V gene has CDR1 SGHAT and CDR2 FQNNGV. The CDR3 has 14 amino acids. V was trimmed by 5 bases and J by 2 bases, leaving 12 bases between them. The CDR3 loop reads CASSGPDRNYGYTF. CDR3 sequence (DNA): TGTGCCAGCAGCGGACCGGACAGAAACTATGGCTACACCTTC.

The chain is built from TRBV6-6 and TRBJ1-6, with D unresolved. CDR3 length: 13 amino acids. The V and J ends lost 5 bases and 7 bases respectively, with 9 bases between them. Germline lookup yields CDR1 MNHNY and CDR2 SVGAGI (reference sequence). DNA of the CDR3: TGTGCCAGCAGTACCTCGCGCAATTCACCCCTCCACTTT. Encoded protein: CASSTSRNSPLHF.

The chain recombines TRBV30 with TRBJ1-2, with D perhaps TRBD1 (5 bases). This CDR3 is built from 15 residues. Germline CDR1 is GTSNPN and CDR2 is SVGIG (reference sequence). V dropped 0 bases and J dropped 4 bases, with 15 bases sitting between them. This chain's CDR3 is CAWSVGPRVGYGYTF. Here the CDR3 DNA reads TGTGCCTGGAGTGTAGGTCCCAGGGTGGGCTATGGCTACACCTTC.

This clone has a single count. This sequence joins TRBV9 and TRBJ2-7, with 12 bases matching TRBD2. V lost 0 bases, J lost 0 bases, and 4 bases stayed unmatched. This CDR3 region has 17 residues. Per the germline V gene, CDR1 is SGDLS and CDR2 is YYNGEE. CDR3 in amino acids: CASSVGGLAGISYEQYF. For the CDR3, the DNA is TGTGCCAGCAGCGTAGGAGGACTAGCGGGGATCTCCTACGAGCAGTACTTC.

The gene calls are TRBV6-1 and TRBJ2-3, with D perhaps TRBD1 (6 bases). The CDR3 runs 12 residues. Trimming removed 6 bases at V and 6 bases at J, with 10 bases between. Germline V gives CDR1 MNHNS, CDR2 SASEGT. CDR3 nucleotide sequence: TGTGCCAGCAGGCAAAGGGGGGATACGCAGTATTTT. It yields the protein CASRQRGDTQYF.

V usage is TRBV19 and J usage is TRBJ2-7; unclear D gene. The CDR3 covers 12 residues. Trimming left V 3 bases short and J 6 bases short, with 9 bases between. Per the germline V gene, CDR1 is LNHDA and CDR2 is SQIVND (reference sequence). CDR3 protein: CASSISSGEQYF. The CDR3 nucleotides are TGTGCCAGTAGTATTTCTAGTGGCGAGCAGTACTTC.

The V and J genes are TRBV27 and TRBJ2-1; 7 nucleotides align to TRBD2. The trim removed 2 bases at V and 7 bases at J, leaving 8 bases unmatched. The V gene's germline CDR1 is MNHEY and CDR2 SMNVEV (reference sequence). The CDR3 extends over 15 amino acids. CDR3 region: CASSLNGGGGNEQFF. CDR3 DNA sequence: TGTGCCAGCAGTTTAAATGGGGGGGGTGGGAATGAGCAGTTCTTC.

The chain has TRBV11-2 and TRBJ2-7, with D perhaps TRBD2 (6 bases). Trimming left V 3 bases short and J 0 bases short, with 18 bases between. CDR1 is SGHAT and CDR2 is FQNNGV in the germline V gene. This CDR3 contains 17 residues. The CDR3, as DNA: TGTGCCAGCAGCTTGGGGCCTTCCGGGGGATTCTCCTACGAGCAGTACTTC. This gives the protein CASSLGPSGGFSYEQYF.

The chain employs TRBV10-3 and TRBJ1-1, with D unresolved. Germline CDR1 and CDR2: ENHRY and SYGVKD. The CDR3 totals 13 residues. V was cut by 0 bases and J by 6 bases, with 8 bases left in between. The CDR3 region is CAISESWEAEAFF. Here the CDR3 DNA reads TGTGCCATCAGTGAGTCGTGGGAGGCTGAAGCTTTCTTT.

The V gene is TRBV19, the J gene TRBJ2-7, with 10 bases lining up with TRBD1. Trimming removed 7 bases from V and 3 bases from J; junction bases left unmatched: 9. CDR1 LNHDA and CDR2 SQIVND come from the germline V gene (reference sequence). The CDR3 runs to 15 residues. The CDR3 loop reads CASMAPGQGIYEQYF. Here the CDR3 DNA reads TGTGCCAGTATGGCGCCGGGACAGGGGATCTACGAGCAGTACTTC.

This clone was detected once. The rearrangement uses TRBV2 and TRBJ2-7; tentative D call: TRBD1 (5 bases). Trimming pared 7 bases from V and 4 bases from J, leaving 8 bases between. This CDR3 contains 11 residues. Germline V gives CDR1 SNHLY, CDR2 FYNNEI. The CDR3 reads CASKGVYEQYF. CDR3 sequence (DNA): TGTGCCAGCAAAGGGGTTTACGAGCAGTACTTC.

The CDR3 DNA reads TGTGCTAGTGGTTTGGACGGCCGGGTACATAGCTCTGGAAACACCATATATTTT. Its translation is CASGLDGRVHSSGNTIYF. The rearrangement links TRBV12-5 to TRBJ1-3; no clear D gene. Germline V gives CDR1 LGHNT, CDR2 FRNRAP. V shed 1 base and J shed 0 bases, with 16 bases lying between them. This CDR3 contains 18 residues.

The gene calls are TRBV6-1 and TRBJ1-1; D may be TRBD1 (5 bases). Germline V CDR1 and CDR2: MNHNS, SASEGT. Trimming stripped 8 bases from V and 6 bases from J, with 10 bases between. This CDR3 has 11 amino acids. CDR3 amino acids: CASWGESEAFF. For the CDR3, the DNA is TGTGCCAGCTGGGGGGAGTCTGAAGCTTTCTTT.

This clone was seen only once. Here the CDR3 reads CASSYRTGDGYTF. The CDR3 DNA reads as TGTGCCAGCAGTTACAGGACAGGGGACGGCTACACCTTC. The chain is built from TRBV6-6 and TRBJ1-2; 9 bases align to TRBD1. The J segment lost 8 bases and the V segment lost 2 bases, leaving 3 bases of the junction unmatched. This CDR3 comprises 13 residues. Germline CDR1 and CDR2: MNHNY and SVGAGI (reference sequence).

The V call is TRBV21-1, the J call TRBJ1-1; TRBD1 reflects the table's D call only, with no check against the DNA. TRBV21-1 is deemed a pseudogene. This CDR3 is built from 22 residues. This CDR3 reads CASSKGDGETVDRGDGGTEAFF. DNA of the CDR3: TGTGCCAGCAGCAAAGGGGATGGCGAAACCGTGGACAGGGGGGACGGCGGCACTGAAGCTTTCTTT.

This chain connects TRBV27 to TRBJ2-1, with a tentative D call TRBD1 (5 bases). The CDR3 is made up of 17 amino acids. Germline CDR1 and CDR2: MNHEY and SMNVEV (reference sequence). V gave up 4 bases and J gave up 4 bases, with 20 bases separating them. This CDR3 reads CASSSPSGSGSYNEQFF. Written as DNA, the CDR3 is TGTGCCAGCAGTTCCCCGTCAGGGTCAGGGTCATACAATGAGCAGTTCTTC.

This sequence joins TRBV9 and TRBJ1-6, with D unclear. The CDR3 totals 14 residues. Germline CDR1 reads SGDLS; CDR2 reads YYNGEE. Trimming shortened V by 0 bases and J by 8 bases, and 9 bases separated the two germline ends. The CDR3 is CASSVAGSDSPLHF. CDR3 DNA sequence: TGTGCCAGCAGCGTAGCTGGGAGTGATTCACCCCTCCACTTT.

The chain carries TRBV11-2 and TRBJ2-1; 10 positions agree with TRBD2. CDR3 length equals 17 residues. Looked up from germline, CDR1 is SGHAT and CDR2 is FQNNGV. The J segment lost 8 bases and the V segment lost 4 bases, leaving 14 bases of the junction unmatched. CDR3 amino acids: CASSSWGSGGFDDEQFF. The CDR3 region has the DNA TGTGCCAGCAGCTCTTGGGGTAGCGGGGGGTTTGATGATGAGCAGTTCTTC.